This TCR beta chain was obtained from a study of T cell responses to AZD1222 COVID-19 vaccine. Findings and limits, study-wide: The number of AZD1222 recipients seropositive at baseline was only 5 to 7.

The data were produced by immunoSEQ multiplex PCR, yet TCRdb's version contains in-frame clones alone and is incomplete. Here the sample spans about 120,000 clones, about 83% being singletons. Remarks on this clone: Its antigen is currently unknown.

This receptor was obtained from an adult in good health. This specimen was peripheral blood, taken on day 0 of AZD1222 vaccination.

The CDR3 nucleotides read TGTGCCAGTAGTCCCCAGGGGGCCCGCTTCTATGGCTACACCTTC. Translating gives CASSPQGARFYGYTF. The gene calls are TRBV19 and TRBJ1-2, with TRBD1 matching over 8 bases. Germline V CDR1 and CDR2: LNHDA, SQIVND (reference sequence). J gave up 4 bases and V 5 bases, and 9 bases lay outside the gene matches. The CDR3 contains 15 residues.